A selection of T cell receptor beta chains follows, all from one sample in a study of blood T cells in healthy people across ages. TCRdb recomputed calls from the 5' RACE reads with MiXCR, one row per CDR3 protein. The sample records more than 700,000 distinct CDR3 sequences, 50% to 65% being singletons. The material sequenced was blood. These receptors originate from an elderly man in good health. The CDR3 runs from the conserved cysteine through the conserved F or W. Each record gives: V gene, J gene, clone size, CDR3 length, D gene, CDR3 protein, CDR3 DNA. A D gene is named only where the DNA matches it firmly. The size field is filled for only some rows; it gives once, few, many or a size class.

V gene: TRBV28
J gene: TRBJ2-5
clone size: -
CDR3 length: 15
D gene: -
CDR3 protein: CASSGTSGTKRTQYF
CDR3 DNA: TGTGCCAGCAGCGGGACCTCGGGGACCAAGAGAACCCAGTACTTC

V gene: TRBV12-3/TRBV12-4
J gene: TRBJ2-1
clone size: -
CDR3 length: 12
D gene: -
CDR3 protein: CASSRTRSEQFF
CDR3 DNA: TGTGCCAGCAGTCGTACTAGATCTGAGCAGTTCTTC

V gene: TRBV2
J gene: TRBJ1-5
clone size: -
CDR3 length: 16
D gene: -
CDR3 protein: CASRTGLTSGNQPQHF
CDR3 DNA: TGTGCCAGCAGAACGGGACTTACGAGTGGGAATCAGCCCCAGCATTTT

V gene: TRBV29-1
J gene: TRBJ2-7
clone size: many
CDR3 length: 12
D gene: -
CDR3 protein: CSVDLQGSGQYF
CDR3 DNA: TGCAGCGTTGATCTTCAGGGGAGCGGGCAGTACTTC

V gene: TRBV20-1
J gene: TRBJ2-7
clone size: -
CDR3 length: 14
D gene: TRBD2
CDR3 protein: CSAHGTSGSYEQYF
CDR3 DNA: TGCAGTGCCCATGGGACTAGCGGGAGCTACGAGCAGTACTTC

V gene: TRBV5-6
J gene: TRBJ2-5
clone size: -
CDR3 length: 18
D gene: -
CDR3 protein: CASSLDPGGWWREETQYF
CDR3 DNA: TGTGCCAGCAGCTTGGACCCGGGTGGGTGGTGGAGGGAAGAGACCCAGTACTTC

V gene: TRBV5-1
J gene: TRBJ2-7
clone size: -
CDR3 length: 16
D gene: TRBD2
CDR3 protein: CASRGLASGSYNEQYF
CDR3 DNA: TGCGCCAGCAGGGGACTAGCGAGCGGCTCCTACAATGAGCAGTACTTC

V gene: TRBV27
J gene: TRBJ2-7
clone size: few
CDR3 length: 12
D gene: -
CDR3 protein: CSTGGSSYEQYF
CDR3 DNA: TGTTCAACTGGGGGCAGCTCCTACGAGCAGTACTTC

V gene: TRBV7-9
J gene: TRBJ1-2
clone size: few
CDR3 length: 14
D gene: -
CDR3 protein: CASSLSDKEYGYTF
CDR3 DNA: TGTGCCAGCAGCTTAAGCGACAAAGAGTACGGCTACACCTTC

V gene: TRBV11-2
J gene: TRBJ2-7
clone size: -
CDR3 length: 15
D gene: TRBD1
CDR3 protein: CASRALRDRRYEQYF
CDR3 DNA: TGTGCCAGCAGAGCCCTCAGGGACAGGAGGTACGAGCAGTACTTC

V gene: TRBV7-3
J gene: TRBJ2-3
clone size: once
CDR3 length: 13
D gene: -
CDR3 protein: CASSLIPNGAQYF
CDR3 DNA: TGTGCCAGCAGCTTAATACCCAATGGAGCGCAGTATTTT

V gene: TRBV2
J gene: TRBJ2-3
clone size: -
CDR3 length: 14
D gene: -
CDR3 protein: CATTKDDSQDTQYF
CDR3 DNA: TGTGCCACCACCAAAGATGACTCCCAAGATACGCAGTATTTT

V gene: TRBV5-1
J gene: TRBJ1-1
clone size: -
CDR3 length: 14
D gene: -
CDR3 protein: CASLLGPTNTEAFF
CDR3 DNA: TGCGCCAGCCTCTTGGGTCCCACGAACACTGAAGCTTTCTTT

V gene: TRBV10-3
J gene: TRBJ1-4
clone size: few
CDR3 length: 13
D gene: TRBD1
CDR3 protein: CAISPGTGEKLFF
CDR3 DNA: TGTGCCATCAGTCCCGGGACAGGGGAAAAACTGTTTTTT

V gene: TRBV2
J gene: TRBJ1-1
clone size: few
CDR3 length: 15
D gene: -
CDR3 protein: CASSTETPHNAEAFF
CDR3 DNA: TGTGCCAGCAGCACAGAGACGCCGCATAACGCTGAAGCTTTCTTT

V gene: TRBV20-1
J gene: TRBJ1-4
clone size: -
CDR3 length: 15
D gene: TRBD1
CDR3 protein: CSARIPGQGREKLFF
CDR3 DNA: TGCAGTGCTAGGATACCGGGACAGGGGAGGGAAAAACTGTTTTTT

V gene: TRBV29-1
J gene: TRBJ2-7
clone size: -
CDR3 length: 14
D gene: -
CDR3 protein: CSVRQGVLAYEQYF
CDR3 DNA: TGCAGCGTTCGGCAGGGTGTTTTGGCCTACGAGCAGTACTTC

V gene: TRBV6-6
J gene: TRBJ1-6
clone size: -
CDR3 length: 15
D gene: -
CDR3 protein: CASSPAGRVSSPLHF
CDR3 DNA: TGTGCCAGCAGTCCCGCGGGGCGTGTATCTTCACCCCTCCACTTT

V gene: TRBV20-1
J gene: TRBJ1-2
clone size: -
CDR3 length: 14
D gene: -
CDR3 protein: CSARDPRGVRGYTF
CDR3 DNA: TGCAGTGCTAGAGATCCGCGGGGCGTTCGGGGCTACACCTTC

V gene: TRBV27
J gene: TRBJ1-6
clone size: -
CDR3 length: 14
D gene: -
CDR3 protein: CASSPWDTRAPLHF
CDR3 DNA: TGTGCCAGCAGTCCATGGGACACTAGGGCACCCCTCCACTTT

V gene: TRBV24-1
J gene: TRBJ2-3
clone size: few
CDR3 length: 14
D gene: TRBD2
CDR3 protein: CATSREVGTDTQYF
CDR3 DNA: TGTGCCACCAGTCGGGAGGTCGGCACAGATACGCAGTATTTT

V gene: TRBV27
J gene: TRBJ1-4
clone size: -
CDR3 length: 17
D gene: TRBD1
CDR3 protein: CASSLRGQGITNEKLFF
CDR3 DNA: TGTGCCAGCAGTCTCCGGGGACAGGGGATAACTAATGAAAAACTGTTTTTT

V gene: TRBV5-6
J gene: TRBJ2-1
clone size: -
CDR3 length: 15
D gene: -
CDR3 protein: CASSFFAREHNEQFF
CDR3 DNA: TGTGCCAGCAGCTTCTTTGCCCGGGAGCATAATGAGCAGTTCTTC

V gene: TRBV30
J gene: TRBJ2-5
clone size: -
CDR3 length: 14
D gene: -
CDR3 protein: CAWSLDRLQETQYF
CDR3 DNA: TGTGCCTGGAGCCTCGACAGATTGCAAGAGACCCAGTACTTC

V gene: TRBV2
J gene: TRBJ2-7
clone size: many
CDR3 length: 14
D gene: -
CDR3 protein: CASSADRVSYEQYF
CDR3 DNA: TGTGCCAGCAGTGCGGACAGAGTTTCTTACGAGCAGTACTTC

V gene: TRBV7-2
J gene: TRBJ2-2
clone size: -
CDR3 length: 14
D gene: TRBD1
CDR3 protein: CASSLARAGGQLFF
CDR3 DNA: TGTGCCAGCAGCTTAGCGCGGGCAGGGGGCCAGCTGTTTTTT

V gene: TRBV3-1
J gene: TRBJ2-3
clone size: -
CDR3 length: 13
D gene: -
CDR3 protein: CASSQEPARYAYF
CDR3 DNA: TGTGCCAGCAGCCAAGAACCAGCGAGATACGCGTATTTT

V gene: TRBV27
J gene: TRBJ2-5
clone size: -
CDR3 length: 15
D gene: -
CDR3 protein: CASSPSSWLSETQYF
CDR3 DNA: TGTGCCAGCAGCCCTAGCTCGTGGTTATCAGAGACCCAGTACTTC

V gene: TRBV5-1
J gene: TRBJ2-5
clone size: -
CDR3 length: 16
D gene: -
CDR3 protein: CASSRGGSQVGETQYF
CDR3 DNA: TGCGCCAGCAGCCGGGGAGGTTCGCAGGTGGGGGAGACCCAGTACTTC

V gene: TRBV12-3/TRBV12-4
J gene: TRBJ2-3
clone size: -
CDR3 length: 15
D gene: -
CDR3 protein: CASSLSGVDTDTQYF
CDR3 DNA: TGTGCCAGCAGTTTATCGGGGGTGGACACAGATACGCAGTATTTT

V gene: TRBV10-3
J gene: TRBJ1-6
clone size: many
CDR3 length: 14
D gene: TRBD1
CDR3 protein: CAISQQTGESPLHF
CDR3 DNA: TGTGCCATCAGCCAACAGACAGGGGAGTCACCCCTCCACTTT

V gene: TRBV5-1
J gene: TRBJ2-1
clone size: once
CDR3 length: 15
D gene: -
CDR3 protein: CASSPGQSSCNEQFF
CDR3 DNA: TGCGCCAGCAGCCCAGGACAGAGCTCCTGCAATGAGCAGTTCTTC

V gene: TRBV29-1
J gene: TRBJ1-1
clone size: once
CDR3 length: 13
D gene: -
CDR3 protein: CSVAQGRGTEAFF
CDR3 DNA: TGCAGCGTTGCCCAGGGGCGAGGCACTGAAGCTTTCTTT

V gene: TRBV7-6
J gene: TRBJ1-6
clone size: -
CDR3 length: 20
D gene: TRBD1
CDR3 protein: CASSPRNRQGDSLYNSPLHF
CDR3 DNA: TGTGCCAGCAGCCCGCGGAACCGACAGGGCGACTCCCTCTATAATTCACCCCTCCACTTT

V gene: TRBV4-1
J gene: TRBJ1-2
clone size: -
CDR3 length: 15
D gene: -
CDR3 protein: CASSRAAQGNYGYTF
CDR3 DNA: TGCGCCAGCAGCCGGGCCGCACAGGGCAACTATGGCTACACCTTC

V gene: TRBV20-1
J gene: TRBJ2-1
clone size: -
CDR3 length: 14
D gene: -
CDR3 protein: CSAGVAGAPNEQFF
CDR3 DNA: TGCAGTGCCGGCGTGGCGGGGGCCCCTAATGAGCAGTTCTTC

V gene: TRBV27
J gene: TRBJ1-6
clone size: -
CDR3 length: 16
D gene: -
CDR3 protein: CASSPRDGSYNSPLHF
CDR3 DNA: TGTGCCAGCAGTCCAAGGGACGGATCGTATAATTCACCCCTCCACTTT

V gene: TRBV5-1
J gene: TRBJ2-1
clone size: many
CDR3 length: 15
D gene: -
CDR3 protein: CASSHGDSNYNEQFF
CDR3 DNA: TGCGCCAGCAGTCACGGAGATTCCAACTACAATGAGCAGTTCTTC

V gene: TRBV7-3
J gene: TRBJ1-2
clone size: -
CDR3 length: 15
D gene: -
CDR3 protein: CASSSQGLGNYGYTF
CDR3 DNA: TGTGCCAGCAGCTCCCAGGGTTTGGGTAACTATGGCTACACCTTC

V gene: TRBV11-2
J gene: TRBJ2-7
clone size: -
CDR3 length: 20
D gene: TRBD1
CDR3 protein: CASSLTTAPGQASTPYEQYF
CDR3 DNA: TGTGCCAGCAGCCTCACCACCGCACCGGGACAGGCCTCGACCCCCTACGAGCAGTACTTC

V gene: TRBV12-3/TRBV12-4
J gene: TRBJ2-5
clone size: -
CDR3 length: 14
D gene: -
CDR3 protein: CASSLSGGNQPQYF
CDR3 DNA: TGTGCCAGCAGCCTTTCTGGGGGGAACCAGCCCCAGTACTTC

V gene: TRBV6-5
J gene: TRBJ2-7
clone size: -
CDR3 length: 13
D gene: -
CDR3 protein: CASSYSKGNEQYF
CDR3 DNA: TGTGCCAGCAGTTACTCGAAGGGGAACGAGCAGTACTTC

V gene: TRBV10-3
J gene: TRBJ2-1
clone size: once
CDR3 length: 15
D gene: -
CDR3 protein: CAISEDRISYNEQFF
CDR3 DNA: TGTGCCATCAGTGAGGACAGGATCTCCTACAATGAGCAGTTCTTC

V gene: TRBV7-8
J gene: TRBJ2-3
clone size: once
CDR3 length: 16
D gene: TRBD2
CDR3 protein: CASSFFGLAGTDTQYF
CDR3 DNA: TGTGCCAGCAGCTTTTTCGGACTAGCGGGCACAGATACGCAGTATTTT

V gene: TRBV10-3
J gene: TRBJ2-1
clone size: -
CDR3 length: 15
D gene: -
CDR3 protein: CAISDNSPSYNEQFF
CDR3 DNA: TGTGCCATCAGTGACAACAGTCCCTCCTACAATGAGCAGTTCTTC

V gene: TRBV5-1
J gene: TRBJ2-5
clone size: -
CDR3 length: 13
D gene: TRBD1
CDR3 protein: CASSGDSEETQYF
CDR3 DNA: TGCGCCAGCAGCGGGGACAGCGAAGAGACCCAGTACTTC

V gene: TRBV15
J gene: TRBJ2-7
clone size: -
CDR3 length: 16
D gene: TRBD2
CDR3 protein: CATSSLASGLSYEQYF
CDR3 DNA: TGTGCCACCAGCAGTTTGGCTAGCGGCCTCTCCTACGAGCAGTACTTC

V gene: TRBV6-6
J gene: TRBJ1-2
clone size: -
CDR3 length: 17
D gene: -
CDR3 protein: CASSWEGRKAANYGYTF
CDR3 DNA: TGTGCCAGCAGTTGGGAGGGACGGAAAGCAGCTAACTATGGCTACACCTTC

V gene: TRBV7-7
J gene: TRBJ2-3
clone size: -
CDR3 length: 15
D gene: TRBD2
CDR3 protein: CASSLGASGLDTQYF
CDR3 DNA: TGTGCTAGCAGCTTAGGGGCTAGCGGACTAGATACGCAGTATTTT

V gene: TRBV28
J gene: TRBJ2-4
clone size: -
CDR3 length: 12
D gene: TRBD2
CDR3 protein: CASTSPGLAGYF
CDR3 DNA: TGTGCCAGCACCTCCCCGGGACTAGCGGGGTACTTC

V gene: TRBV5-6
J gene: TRBJ2-1
clone size: -
CDR3 length: 16
D gene: -
CDR3 protein: CASSLLGGFSYNEQFF
CDR3 DNA: TGTGCCAGCAGCTTGTTAGGGGGTTTCTCCTACAATGAGCAGTTCTTC

V gene: TRBV6-2/TRBV6-3
J gene: TRBJ2-7
clone size: few
CDR3 length: 13
D gene: -
CDR3 protein: CASSYSYAYEQYF
CDR3 DNA: TGTGCCAGCAGTTACTCTTACGCCTACGAGCAGTACTTC

V gene: TRBV7-9
J gene: TRBJ1-4
clone size: -
CDR3 length: 14
D gene: -
CDR3 protein: CASSLAGVAEKLFF
CDR3 DNA: TGTGCCAGCAGCTTAGCGGGGGTTGCTGAAAAACTGTTTTTT

V gene: TRBV28
J gene: TRBJ1-2
clone size: few
CDR3 length: 14
D gene: TRBD1
CDR3 protein: CASRQGGRDYGYTF
CDR3 DNA: TGTGCCAGCAGGCAGGGGGGACGGGACTATGGCTACACCTTC

V gene: TRBV11-2
J gene: TRBJ2-3
clone size: -
CDR3 length: 18
D gene: -
CDR3 protein: CASSSGVGLAASTDTQYF
CDR3 DNA: TGTGCCAGCAGCTCCGGGGTGGGTCTAGCAGCTAGCACAGATACGCAGTATTTT

V gene: TRBV7-2
J gene: TRBJ2-5
clone size: few
CDR3 length: 13
D gene: -
CDR3 protein: CASSLTRLKTQYF
CDR3 DNA: TGTGCCAGCAGCCTCACGCGCCTGAAGACCCAGTACTTC

V gene: TRBV3-1
J gene: TRBJ2-5
clone size: few
CDR3 length: 14
D gene: -
CDR3 protein: CASSPPSLQETQYF
CDR3 DNA: TGTGCCAGCAGCCCCCCGTCGCTCCAAGAGACCCAGTACTTC

V gene: TRBV11-2
J gene: TRBJ2-3
clone size: few
CDR3 length: 17
D gene: TRBD2
CDR3 protein: CASSFLLAGGKHRYAYF
CDR3 DNA: TGTGCCAGCAGCTTCCTCCTAGCGGGAGGGAAGCACAGATACGCGTATTTT